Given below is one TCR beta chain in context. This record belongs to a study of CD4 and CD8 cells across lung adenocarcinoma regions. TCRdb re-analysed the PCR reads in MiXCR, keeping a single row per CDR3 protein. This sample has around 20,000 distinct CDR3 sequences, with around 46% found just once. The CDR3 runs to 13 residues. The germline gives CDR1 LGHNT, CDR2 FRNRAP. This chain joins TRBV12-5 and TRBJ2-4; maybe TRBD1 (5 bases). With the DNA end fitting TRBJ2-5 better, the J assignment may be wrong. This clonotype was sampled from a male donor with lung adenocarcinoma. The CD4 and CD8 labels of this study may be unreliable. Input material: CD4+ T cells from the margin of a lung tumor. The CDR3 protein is CASGRTNQETQYF. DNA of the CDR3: TGTGCTAGTGGTCGGACAAACCAAGAGACCCAGTACTTC.